This T cell receptor (beta chain) was observed in a study of response to subunit inactivated influenza vaccine. A single record per CDR3 protein comes from TCRdb applying MiXCR to the RT-PCR reads. The sample yields about 500,000 distinct CDR3 sequences, 15% to 20% seen once. The length of the CDR3 is 15 residues. V shed 8 bases and J shed 8 bases, with 24 bases lying between them. Germline V gene sequence: CDR1 MNHNS, CDR2 SASEGT. This TCR was recovered from a man aged 45-69 years who received an inactivated influenza vaccine. This chain uses TRBV6-1 with TRBJ1-2; D is possibly TRBD1 (6 bases). The input for sequencing was CD4+ T cells sorted from PBMCs, taken 23 months after vaccination. CDR3 bases: TGTGCCAGCCTCGAACGGCCAGGGGCCTCCGGGGGCTACACCTTC. Translation gives CASLERPGASGGYTF.